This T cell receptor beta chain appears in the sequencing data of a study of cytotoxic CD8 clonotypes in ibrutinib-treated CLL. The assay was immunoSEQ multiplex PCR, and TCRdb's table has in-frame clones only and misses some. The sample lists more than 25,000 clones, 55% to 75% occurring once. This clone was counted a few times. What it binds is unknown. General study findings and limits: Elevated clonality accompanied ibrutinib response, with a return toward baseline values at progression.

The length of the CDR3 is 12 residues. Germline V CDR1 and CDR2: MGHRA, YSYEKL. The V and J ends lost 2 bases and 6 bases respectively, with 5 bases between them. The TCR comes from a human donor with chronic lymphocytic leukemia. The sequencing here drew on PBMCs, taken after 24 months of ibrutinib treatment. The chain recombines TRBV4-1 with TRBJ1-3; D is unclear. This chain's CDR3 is CASSQMENTIYF. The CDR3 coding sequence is TGCGCCAGCAGCCAAATGGAAAACACCATATATTTT.